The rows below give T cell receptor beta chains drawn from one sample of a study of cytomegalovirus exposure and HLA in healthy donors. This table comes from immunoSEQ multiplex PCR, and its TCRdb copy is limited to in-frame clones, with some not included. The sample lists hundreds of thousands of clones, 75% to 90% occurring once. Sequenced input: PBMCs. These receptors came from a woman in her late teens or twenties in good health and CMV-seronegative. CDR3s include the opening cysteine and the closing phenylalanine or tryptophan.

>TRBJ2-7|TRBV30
CAWSGTITPLEQYF
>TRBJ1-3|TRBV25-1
CASSRRGRGNTIYF
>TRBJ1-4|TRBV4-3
CASSQSSTNEKLFF
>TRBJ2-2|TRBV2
CASRVSGSGHTGELFF
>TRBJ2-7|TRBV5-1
CASSLGLAGSAEEQYF
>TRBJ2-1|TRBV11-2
CASSPWTSPSSYNEQFF
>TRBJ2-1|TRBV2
CASTGTSFSNEQFF
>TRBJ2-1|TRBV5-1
CASSAPGGRMGIGPYNEQFF
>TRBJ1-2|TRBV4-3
CASSSQGTPGYTF
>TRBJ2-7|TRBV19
CASSMDRDRVYEQYF
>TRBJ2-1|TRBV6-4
CASSITAGGYNEQFF
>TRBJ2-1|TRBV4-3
CASSQLRDRDWRSTYNEQFF
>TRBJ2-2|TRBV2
CASRKGGFGTGELFF